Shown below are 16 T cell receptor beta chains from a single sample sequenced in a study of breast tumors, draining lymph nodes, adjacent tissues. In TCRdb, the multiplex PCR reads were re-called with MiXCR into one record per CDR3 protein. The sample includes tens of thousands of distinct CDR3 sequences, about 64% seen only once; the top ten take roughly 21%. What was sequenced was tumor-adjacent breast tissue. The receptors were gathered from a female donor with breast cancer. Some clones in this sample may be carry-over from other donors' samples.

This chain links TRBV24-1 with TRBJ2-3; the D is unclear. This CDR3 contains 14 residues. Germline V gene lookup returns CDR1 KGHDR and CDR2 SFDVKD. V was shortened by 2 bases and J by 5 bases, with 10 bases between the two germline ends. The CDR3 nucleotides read TGTGCCACCAGTGATTCGCTGCGAGGAGATACGCAGTATTTT. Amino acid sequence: CATSDSLRGDTQYF.

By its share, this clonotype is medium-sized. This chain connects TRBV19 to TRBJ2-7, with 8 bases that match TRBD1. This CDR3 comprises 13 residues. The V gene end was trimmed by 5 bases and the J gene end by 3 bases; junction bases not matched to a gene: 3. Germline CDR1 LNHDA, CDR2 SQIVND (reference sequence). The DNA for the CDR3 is TGTGCCAGTAGTTTGACAGGGGTCTACGAGCAGTACTTC. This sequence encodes CASSLTGVYEQYF.

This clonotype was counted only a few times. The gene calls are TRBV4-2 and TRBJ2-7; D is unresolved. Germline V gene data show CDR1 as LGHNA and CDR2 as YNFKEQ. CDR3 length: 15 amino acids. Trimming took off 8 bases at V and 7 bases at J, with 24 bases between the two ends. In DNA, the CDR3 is TGTGCCAGCTCCGCCCCTAATGGGAACCTATGGGAGCAGTACTTC. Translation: CASSAPNGNLWEQYF.

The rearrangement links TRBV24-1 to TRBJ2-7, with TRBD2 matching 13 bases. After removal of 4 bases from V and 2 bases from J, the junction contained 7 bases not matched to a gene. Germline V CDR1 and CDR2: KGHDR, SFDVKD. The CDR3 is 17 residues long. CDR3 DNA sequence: TGTGCCACCAGTGACCCAGGGACTAGCGGGGACACCTACGAGCAGTACTTC. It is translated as CATSDPGTSGDTYEQYF.

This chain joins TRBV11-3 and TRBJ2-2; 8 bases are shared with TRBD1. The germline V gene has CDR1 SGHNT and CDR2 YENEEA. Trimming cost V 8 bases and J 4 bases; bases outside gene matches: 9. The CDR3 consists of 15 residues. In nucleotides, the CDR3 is TGTGCCAGCGGGGTCGGACAGGGTACCACCGGGGAGCTGTTTTTT. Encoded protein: CASGVGQGTTGELFF.

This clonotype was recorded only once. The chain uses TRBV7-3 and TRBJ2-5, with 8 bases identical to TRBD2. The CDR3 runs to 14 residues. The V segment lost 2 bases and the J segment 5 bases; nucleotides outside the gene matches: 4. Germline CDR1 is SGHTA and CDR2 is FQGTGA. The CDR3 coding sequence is TGTGCCAGCAGCTTAGGGACTAGTGGCGAGACCCAGTACTTC. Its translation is CASSLGTSGETQYF.

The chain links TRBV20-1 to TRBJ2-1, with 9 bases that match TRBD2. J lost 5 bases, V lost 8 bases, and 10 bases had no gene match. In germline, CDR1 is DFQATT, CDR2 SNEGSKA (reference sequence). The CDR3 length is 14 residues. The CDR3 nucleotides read TGCAGTACTTCCGGCGGGGGGGCTGACAATGAGCAGTTCTTC. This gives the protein CSTSGGGADNEQFF.

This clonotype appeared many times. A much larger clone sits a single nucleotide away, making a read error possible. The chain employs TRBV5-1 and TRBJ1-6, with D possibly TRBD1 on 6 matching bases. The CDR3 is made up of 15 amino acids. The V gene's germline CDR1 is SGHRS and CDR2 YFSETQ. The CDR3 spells CASTVGHGGNSPLRF. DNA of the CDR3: TGCGCCAGCACCGTGGGACACGGGGGAAATTCACCCCTCCGCTTT.

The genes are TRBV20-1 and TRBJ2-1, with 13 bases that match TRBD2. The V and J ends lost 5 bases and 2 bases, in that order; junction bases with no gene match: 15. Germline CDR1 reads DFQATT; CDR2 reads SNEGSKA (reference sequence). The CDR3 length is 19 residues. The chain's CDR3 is CSAAKPTSGGPNAYNEQFF. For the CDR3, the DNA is TGCAGTGCTGCTAAGCCGACTAGCGGGGGGCCGAACGCCTACAATGAGCAGTTCTTC.

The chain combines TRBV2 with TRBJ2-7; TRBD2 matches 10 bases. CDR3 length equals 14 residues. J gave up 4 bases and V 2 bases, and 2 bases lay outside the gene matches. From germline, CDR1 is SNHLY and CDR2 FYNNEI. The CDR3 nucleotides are TGTGCCAGCAGTGAACTAGCGGGAGTATACGAGCAGTACTTC. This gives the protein CASSELAGVYEQYF.

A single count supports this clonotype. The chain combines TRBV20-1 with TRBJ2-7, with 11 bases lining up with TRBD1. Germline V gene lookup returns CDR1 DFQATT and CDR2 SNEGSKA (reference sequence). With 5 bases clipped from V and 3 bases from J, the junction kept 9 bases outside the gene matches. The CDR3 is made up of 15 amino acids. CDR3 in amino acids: CSAVRTGGILYEQYF. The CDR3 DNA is TGCAGTGCTGTGAGGACAGGGGGCATCCTCTACGAGCAGTACTTC.

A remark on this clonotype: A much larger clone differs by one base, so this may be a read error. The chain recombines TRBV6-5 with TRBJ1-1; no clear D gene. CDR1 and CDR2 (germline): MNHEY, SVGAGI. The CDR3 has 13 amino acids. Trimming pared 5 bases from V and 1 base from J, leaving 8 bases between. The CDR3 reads CASSHWGNTEAFF. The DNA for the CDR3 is TGTGCCAGCAGTCACTGGGGGAACACTGAAGCTTTCTTT.

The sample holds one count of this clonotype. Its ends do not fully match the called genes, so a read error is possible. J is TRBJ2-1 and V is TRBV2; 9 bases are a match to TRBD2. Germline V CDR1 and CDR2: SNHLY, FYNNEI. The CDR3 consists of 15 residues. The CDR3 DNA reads TGTGCCAGCAGTGTAACCATAGCGGGGGACAACCAAGAGATCTTC. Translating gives CASSVTIAGDNQEIF.

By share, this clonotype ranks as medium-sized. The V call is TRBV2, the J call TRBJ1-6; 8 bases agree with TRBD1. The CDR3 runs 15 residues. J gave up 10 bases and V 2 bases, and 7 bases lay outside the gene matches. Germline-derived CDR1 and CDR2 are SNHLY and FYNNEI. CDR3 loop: CASSERAGGRSPLHF. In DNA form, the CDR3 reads TGTGCCAGCAGTGAAAGGGCAGGGGGCCGATCACCCCTCCACTTT.

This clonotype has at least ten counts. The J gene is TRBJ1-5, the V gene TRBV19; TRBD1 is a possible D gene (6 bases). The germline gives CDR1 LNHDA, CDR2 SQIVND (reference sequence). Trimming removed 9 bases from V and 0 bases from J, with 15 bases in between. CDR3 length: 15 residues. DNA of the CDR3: TGTGCCAGCAGAATAGGACAGAATAGCAATCAGCCCCAGCATTTT. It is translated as CASRIGQNSNQPQHF. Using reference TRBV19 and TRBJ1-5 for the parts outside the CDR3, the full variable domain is DGGITQSPKYLFRKEGQNVTLSCEQNLNHDAMYWYRQDPGQGLRLIYYSQIVNDFQKGDIAEGYSVSREKKESFPLTVTSAQKNPTAFYLCASRIGQNSNQPQHFGDGTRLSIL.

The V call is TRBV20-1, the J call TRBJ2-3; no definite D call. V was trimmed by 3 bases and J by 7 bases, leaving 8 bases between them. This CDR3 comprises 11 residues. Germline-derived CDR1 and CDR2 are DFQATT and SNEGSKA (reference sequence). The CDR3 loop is CSARTRNTQYF. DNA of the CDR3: TGCAGTGCTAGGACGCGGAATACGCAGTATTTT.